A selection of T cell receptor beta chains follows, all from one sample in a study of blood T cell repertoires in COVID-19. Repertoires were generated with immunoSEQ multiplex PCR, while TCRdb's copy carries only in-frame clones and drops some. Of about 350,000 clones listed, 85% to 90% were seen once; the top ten hold approximately 1%. The sample consisted of PBMCs or T cells enriched from blood (not recorded which). These receptors all come from a woman in her 30s who had been exposed to COVID-19. Each CDR3 is given with its conserved first and last residue. Each record gives: D gene, V gene, CDR3 length, J gene, clone size, CDR3 DNA, CDR3 protein. D genes are given only for firm matches. Clone size appears in some rows only: once, few, many, or a class for an expanded clone.

>NA|TRBV5-1|12|TRBJ2-1|NA
TGCGCCAGCCAGGACAATCTCAATGAGCAGTTCTTC
CASQDNLNEQFF
>TRBD1|TRBV9|14|TRBJ1-1|NA
TGTGCCAGCAGCGTCCGGGACAGTGGCACTGAAGCTTTCTTT
CASSVRDSGTEAFF
>NA|TRBV28|13|TRBJ1-1|NA
TGTGCCAGCACCTGGACGGGGAGCACTGAAGCTTTCTTT
CASTWTGSTEAFF
>NA|TRBV7-3|11|TRBJ2-3|NA
TGTGCCAGCAGCCGGGGGGATACGCAGTATTTT
CASSRGDTQYF
>TRBD2|TRBV2|16|TRBJ2-3|NA
TGTGCCAGCAGTGCGGGCGGACTCGGGGGGACAGATACGCAGTATTTT
CASSAGGLGGTDTQYF
>NA|TRBV21-1|16|TRBJ1-5|NA
TGTGCCAGCAGCAAATTGGACATAGAGGTTAATCAGCCCCAGCATTTT
CASSKLDIEVNQPQHF
>NA|TRBV6-5|13|TRBJ1-1|NA
TGTGCCACCCGCAGGTTAGGGGGCACTGAAGCTTTCTTT
CATRRLGGTEAFF
>TRBD1|TRBV5-1|14|TRBJ2-5|NA
TGCGCCAGCAGCTGGACAGGGGGATCGGAGACCCAGTACTTC
CASSWTGGSETQYF
>NA|TRBV20-1|11|TRBJ1-2|NA
TGCAGTGCGGCCCAGAGGGATGGCTACACCTTC
CSAAQRDGYTF
>NA|TRBV3-1/TRBV3-2|14|TRBJ1-1|NA
TGTGCCAGCCGCCGGAGCGGGATGAACACTGAAGCTTTCTTT
CASRRSGMNTEAFF
>TRBD1|TRBV18|18|TRBJ1-6|NA
TGTGCCAGCTCACCACTCGGACAGGGAGCCAGCCTGCATTCACCCCTCCACTTT
CASSPLGQGASLHSPLHF
>TRBD1|TRBV28|17|TRBJ2-7|NA
TGTGCCAGCAGCGAATCACTGACAGGGGCTAGTCCCTACGAGCAGTACTTC
CASSESLTGASPYEQYF
>TRBD2|TRBV12-5|15|TRBJ2-3|NA
TGTGCTAGTAGTCTAGCGGTCGCCCCCACAGATACGCAGTATTTT
CASSLAVAPTDTQYF
>NA|TRBV28|12|TRBJ2-1|NA
TGTGCCAGCAGTTTAACTAACAATGAGCAGTTCTTC
CASSLTNNEQFF
>TRBD2|TRBV6-1|14|TRBJ2-1|once
TGTGCCAGCAGTGAGTTGGTAGCGGGAGGGGAGCAGTTCTTC
CASSELVAGGEQFF
>TRBD1|TRBV29-1|14|TRBJ1-1|few
TGCAGCGTTGATAGGTCAGGGGGCAACACTGAAGCTTTCTTT
CSVDRSGGNTEAFF
>NA|TRBV15|15|TRBJ1-1|NA
TGTGCCACCAGCAGAGATAGCGGGAGGGACACTGAAGCTTTCTTT
CATSRDSGRDTEAFF
>NA|TRBV19|13|TRBJ2-5|NA
TGTGCCAGTAGTTCCAGTTACCAAGAGACCCAGTACTTC
CASSSSYQETQYF
>TRBD1|TRBV10-1|13|TRBJ1-1|NA
TGCGCCAGCACCGGACAGGGGAACACTGAAGCTTTCTTT
CASTGQGNTEAFF
>NA|TRBV24-1|15|TRBJ1-5|once
TGTGCCACCAGTGATCCTGGGGCTGTAAATCAGCCCCAGCATTTT
CATSDPGAVNQPQHF
>NA|TRBV27|14|TRBJ2-1|NA
TGTGCCAGCAGTTTGGGGGGACTTAGCGCTGAGCAGTTCTTC
CASSLGGLSAEQFF
>TRBD1|TRBV5-6|14|TRBJ2-5|NA
TGTGCCAGCAGCATGACAGGGTGGGAGGAGACCCAGTACTTC
CASSMTGWEETQYF
>TRBD1|TRBV6-4|14|TRBJ2-7|NA
TGTGCCAGCAGTGCCACAGGGGGCTCGTACGAGCAGTACTTC
CASSATGGSYEQYF
>TRBD1|TRBV9|17|TRBJ2-6|NA
TGTGCCAGCAGCGTCAGACATCAGGGGGCTGGGGCCAACGTCCTGACTTTC
CASSVRHQGAGANVLTF
>TRBD1|TRBV27|14|TRBJ1-5|NA
TGTGCCAGCAGAAAAGACAGGGCCGGTCAGCCCCAGCATTTT
CASRKDRAGQPQHF
>NA|TRBV5-1|15|TRBJ1-4|NA
TGCGCCAGCAGCTCTTTAGGGGGAACTAATGAAAAACTGTTTTTT
CASSSLGGTNEKLFF
>TRBD2|TRBV3-1/TRBV3-2|18|TRBJ2-3|NA
TGTGCCAGCAGCCCCCCTCTTGCGCTAGCGGGAGGGACAGATACGCAGTATTTT
CASSPPLALAGGTDTQYF
>NA|TRBV5-1|15|TRBJ1-2|NA
TGCGCCAGCAGCTTGGAAGGAGGGGAGGCGCGTGGCTACACCTTC
CASSLEGGEARGYTF
>NA|TRBV28|13|TRBJ2-7|NA
TGTGCCAGCAGTATTACTAACCCCTACGAGCAGTACTTC
CASSITNPYEQYF
>NA|TRBV5-1|12|TRBJ1-2|NA
TGCGCCAGCAGCTTGGGCGGGGCGGGCTACACCTTC
CASSLGGAGYTF
>NA|TRBV28|13|TRBJ1-4|NA
TGTGCCAGCAATGGCGGGGCTTGGGAAAAACTGTTTTTT
CASNGGAWEKLFF
>NA|TRBV12-3/TRBV12-4|12|TRBJ1-5|NA
TGTGCCAGCACTCCAGGTGATCAGCCCCAGCATTTT
CASTPGDQPQHF
>TRBD2|TRBV9|16|TRBJ2-3|NA
TGTGCCAGCAGCGCGGGACTAGCGGAGTACACAGATACGCAGTATTTT
CASSAGLAEYTDTQYF
>NA|TRBV6-1|14|TRBJ2-7|NA
TGTGCCAGCAGTGAAGGAGGGGGCTCCTACGAGCAGTACTTC
CASSEGGGSYEQYF
>NA|TRBV5-1|14|TRBJ2-3|NA
TGCGCCAGCAGCTTAATAGCGGCCACAGATACGCAGTATTTT
CASSLIAATDTQYF
>TRBD2|TRBV5-1|16|TRBJ2-3|NA
TGCGCCAGCAGCTTAGGACTAGCGGTCCACACAGATACGCAGTATTTT
CASSLGLAVHTDTQYF
>NA|TRBV12-5|14|TRBJ2-7|NA
TGTGCTAGTGGCATCCAGTGGGGAGCCTACGAGCAGTACTTC
CASGIQWGAYEQYF
>NA|TRBV13|15|TRBJ1-2|NA
TGTGCCAGCAGCTTAGTAGGAGGGAGAGACTATGGCTACACCTTC
CASSLVGGRDYGYTF
>NA|TRBV28|13|TRBJ2-6|NA
TGTGCCACCCACCTATCTGGGGCCAACGTCCTGACTTTC
CATHLSGANVLTF
>NA|TRBV27|13|TRBJ1-2|NA
TGTGCCAGCCGTCCCGGACAGATCTATGGCTACACCTTC
CASRPGQIYGYTF
>NA|TRBV14|12|TRBJ2-4|NA
TGTGCCAGCAGCCAAAGTGCGCGCATTCAGTACTTC
CASSQSARIQYF
>TRBD2|TRBV29-1|13|TRBJ2-7|NA
TGCAGCGTTAACGGACTAGCTCATAACGAGCAGTACTTC
CSVNGLAHNEQYF
>TRBD2|TRBV11-2|15|TRBJ2-1|NA
TGTGCCAGCAGCTTAGGGACTAGCGGGAGGAATGAGCAGTTCTTC
CASSLGTSGRNEQFF
>NA|TRBV5-6|13|TRBJ1-5|NA
TGTGCCAGCAGCTTGTCATCCGGCGGCCCCCAGCATTTT
CASSLSSGGPQHF
>TRBD2|TRBV2|16|TRBJ2-1|NA
TGTGCCAGCAGTGACAAGACTAGCGGCCTGGGGAATGAGCAGTTCTTC
CASSDKTSGLGNEQFF
>NA|TRBV28|13|TRBJ2-1|NA
TGTGCCAGCAACCCCCTTTGGACACCGGCCCAGTTCTTC
CASNPLWTPAQFF
>NA|TRBV27|15|TRBJ2-7|NA
TGTGCCAGCAGCTCCTCGACAGCGTTCGTCTACGAGCAGTACTTC
CASSSSTAFVYEQYF
>TRBD2|TRBV7-7|18|TRBJ2-1|NA
TGTGCCAGCAGCTTGGGACTAGCGGGAGTGGGATCGGTCAATGAGCAGTTCTTC
CASSLGLAGVGSVNEQFF
>NA|TRBV6-5|14|TRBJ2-7|NA
TGTGTCACAAGGAGGGAACGAATGACCTACGAGCAGTACTTC
CVTRRERMTYEQYF
>TRBD1|TRBV11-3|16|TRBJ1-2|NA
TGTGCCAGCAGCCGCCCCGGGACAGATACTAACTATGGCTACACCTTC
CASSRPGTDTNYGYTF
>NA|TRBV24-1|18|TRBJ2-7|NA
TGTGCCACCAGTGACCGTACCATTAACAGGGTGGCCCACTACGAGCAGTACTTC
CATSDRTINRVAHYEQYF
>NA|TRBV3-1/TRBV3-2|17|TRBJ2-7|NA
TGTGCCAGCAGCCAAGATAGGTCTGGGGCTAGCGAACGCGAGCAGTACTTC
CASSQDRSGASEREQYF
>NA|TRBV29-1|17|TRBJ1-5|NA
TGCAGCGTTGTGGTCGGAGGTGGGACTTCGGCCTATCAGCCCCAGCATTTT
CSVVVGGGTSAYQPQHF